A single sample gave rise to the 2 T cell receptor beta chains below, sequenced in a study of T cells in Graves' hyperthyroidism and ophthalmopathy. RNA transcripts were the template for amplifying TCR beta CDR3 regions. HTBI primers were employed in a first-round RT-PCR of the TCR CDR3. A single record per CDR3 protein comes from TCRdb applying MiXCR to the multiplex PCR reads. The data show under 450,000 distinct CDR3 sequences, 15% to 17% seen once. The sample taken for sequencing was blood. These receptors were taken from a woman between 18 and 30 years old with Graves' hyperthyroidism.

This clonotype came up many times. The chain couples TRBV10-3 to TRBJ2-7; a weak D match, TRBD1 (5 bases). The V gene's germline CDR1 is ENHRY and CDR2 SYGVKD. The CDR3 has 13 residues. V lost 9 bases and J 6 bases, leaving 18 bases between the germline ends. CDR3 residues: CAMAQGQTSEQYF. The CDR3 bases are TGTGCCATGGCCCAGGGCCAGACCAGCGAGCAGTACTTC.

At least ten counts were recorded for this clonotype. This chain joins TRBV11-3 and TRBJ2-3, with TRBD1 matching over 7 bases. The CDR3 has 15 residues. CDR1 SGHNT and CDR2 YENEEA come from the germline V gene. V lost 6 bases and J lost 4; bases outside the gene matches: 10. This chain's CDR3 is CASSPGPRGSDTQYF. DNA for the CDR3: TGTGCCAGCAGTCCAGGCCCCAGGGGGTCAGATACGCAGTATTTT.